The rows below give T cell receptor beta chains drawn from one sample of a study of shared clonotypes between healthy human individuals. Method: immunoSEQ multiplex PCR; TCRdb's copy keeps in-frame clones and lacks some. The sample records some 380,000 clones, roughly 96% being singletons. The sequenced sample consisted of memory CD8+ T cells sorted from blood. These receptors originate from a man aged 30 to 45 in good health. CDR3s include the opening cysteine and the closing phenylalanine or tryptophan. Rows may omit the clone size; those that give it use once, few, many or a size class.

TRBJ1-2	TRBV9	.	CASSVVSRGGYTF
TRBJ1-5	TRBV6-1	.	CASRGGNQPQHF
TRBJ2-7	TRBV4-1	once	CASSRLPGQPSYEQYF
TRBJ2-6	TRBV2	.	CASKSGFGANVLTF
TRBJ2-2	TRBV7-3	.	CASRARVPGELFF
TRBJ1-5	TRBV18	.	CASSPGPYNQPQHF
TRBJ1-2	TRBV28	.	CASSESRYGYTF
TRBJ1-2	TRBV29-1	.	CSAGQGGYGYTF
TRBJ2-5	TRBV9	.	CASSPGGKETQYF
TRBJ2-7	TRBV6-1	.	CASSEAGPGSVYEQYF
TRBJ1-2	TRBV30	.	CAWQWGRQAYGYTF
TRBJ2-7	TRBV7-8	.	CASSLALSGSSAYEQYF
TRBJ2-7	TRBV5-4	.	CASSLGQGVGEQYF
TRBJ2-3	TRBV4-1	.	CASSPLAGGVDTQYF
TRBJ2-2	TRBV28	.	CASSLSAVGLFF
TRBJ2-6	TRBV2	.	CASSAGGSGANVLTF
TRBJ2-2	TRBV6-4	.	CASRSTGNTGELFF
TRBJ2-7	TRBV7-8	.	CASSLVRTNYEQYF
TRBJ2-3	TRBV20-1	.	CSAWSIYTQYF